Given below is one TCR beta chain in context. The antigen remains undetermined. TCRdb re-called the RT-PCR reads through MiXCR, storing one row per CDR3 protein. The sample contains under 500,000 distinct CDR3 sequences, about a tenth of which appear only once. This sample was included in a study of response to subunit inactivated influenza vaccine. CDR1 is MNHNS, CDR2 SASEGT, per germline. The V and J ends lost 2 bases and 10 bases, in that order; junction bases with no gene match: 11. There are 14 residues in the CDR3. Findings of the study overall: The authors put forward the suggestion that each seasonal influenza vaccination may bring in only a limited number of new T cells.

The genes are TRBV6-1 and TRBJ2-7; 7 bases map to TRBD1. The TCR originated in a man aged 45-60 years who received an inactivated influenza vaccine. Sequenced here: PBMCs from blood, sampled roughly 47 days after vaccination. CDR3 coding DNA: TGTGCCAGCAGTGAATCGGGACAGTTGACGGGACAGTACTTC. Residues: CASSESGQLTGQYF.